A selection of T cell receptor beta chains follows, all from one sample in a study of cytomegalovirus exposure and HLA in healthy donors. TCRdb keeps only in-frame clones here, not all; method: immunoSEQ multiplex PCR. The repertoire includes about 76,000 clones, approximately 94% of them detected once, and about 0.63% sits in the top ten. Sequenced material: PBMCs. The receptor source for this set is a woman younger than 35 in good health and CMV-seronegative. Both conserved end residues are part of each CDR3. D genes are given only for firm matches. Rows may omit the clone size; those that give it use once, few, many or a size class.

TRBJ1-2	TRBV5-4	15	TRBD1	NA	CASSLGGTGDYGYTF	TGTGCCAGCAGCTTGGGAGGGACAGGGGACTATGGCTACACCTTC
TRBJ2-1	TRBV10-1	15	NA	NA	CASNPSLVSGLEQFF	TGCGCCAGCAACCCTTCACTAGTCTCCGGGCTTGAGCAGTTCTTC
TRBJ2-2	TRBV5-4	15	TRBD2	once	CASSVAGGSTGELFF	TGTGCCAGCAGCGTAGCGGGGGGTAGCACCGGGGAGCTGTTTTTT
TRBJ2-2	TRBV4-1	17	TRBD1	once	CASSQGDRIVDTGELFF	TGCGCCAGCAGCCAAGGGGACAGAATTGTGGACACCGGGGAGCTGTTTTTT
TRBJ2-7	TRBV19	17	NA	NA	CASSIASEGPSSYEQYF	TGTGCCAGTAGTATAGCGTCGGAGGGGCCCAGCTCCTACGAGCAGTACTTC
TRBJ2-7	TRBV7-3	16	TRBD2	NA	CASSLSGAVAGDEQYF	TGTGCCAGCAGCTTATCCGGGGCCGTAGCGGGAGACGAGCAGTACTTC
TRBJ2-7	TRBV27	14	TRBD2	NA	CASSPGTTSYEQYF	TGTGCCAGCAGTCCCGGGACTACCTCCTACGAGCAGTACTTC
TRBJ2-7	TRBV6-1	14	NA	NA	CASSETLEGYEQYF	TGTGCCAGCAGTGAAACCCTAGAGGGCTACGAGCAGTACTTC
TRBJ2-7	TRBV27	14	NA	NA	CASSLRRPNYEQYF	TGTGCCAGCAGTCTAAGGAGGCCGAATTACGAGCAGTACTTC
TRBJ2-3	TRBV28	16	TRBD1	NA	CASSPPDGTGLDTQYF	TGTGCCAGCAGTCCGCCGGACGGGACAGGGCTAGATACGCAGTATTTT
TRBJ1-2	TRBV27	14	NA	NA	CASSPRRVSRGYTF	TGTGCCAGCAGCCCCAGGAGGGTGTCGCGGGGCTACACCTTC
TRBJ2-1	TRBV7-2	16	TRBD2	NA	CASSLALAGTYNEQFF	TGTGCCAGCAGCTTAGCGTTAGCGGGTACCTACAATGAGCAGTTCTTC
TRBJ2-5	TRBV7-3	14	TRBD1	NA	CASSTGQGLGTQYF	TGTGCCAGCAGCACGGGACAGGGTTTGGGGACCCAGTACTTC
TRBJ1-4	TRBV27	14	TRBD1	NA	CASRGQGVNEKLFF	TGTGCCAGCAGGGGACAGGGGGTCAATGAAAAACTGTTTTTT
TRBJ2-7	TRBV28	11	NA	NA	CASSPAYEQYF	TGTGCCAGCAGTCCCGCCTACGAGCAGTACTTC
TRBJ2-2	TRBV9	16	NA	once	CASSATGTLNTGELFF	TGTGCCAGCAGCGCCACCGGGACTTTGAACACCGGGGAGCTGTTTTTT
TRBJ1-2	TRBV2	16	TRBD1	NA	CASSTGTGGADYGYTF	TGTGCCAGCAGTACCGGGACAGGGGGCGCGGACTATGGCTACACCTTC
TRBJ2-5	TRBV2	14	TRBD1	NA	CASRERTGGETQYF	TGTGCCAGCAGGGAGAGGACAGGGGGAGAGACCCAGTACTTC
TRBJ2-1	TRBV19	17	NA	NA	CASSIELGRSIFNEQFF	TGTGCCAGTAGTATAGAATTGGGGCGCTCCATTTTCAATGAGCAGTTCTTC
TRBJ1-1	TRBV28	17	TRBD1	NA	CASSEAGTGSEGTEAFF	TGTGCCAGCAGTGAAGCCGGGACAGGGAGCGAAGGGACTGAAGCTTTCTTT
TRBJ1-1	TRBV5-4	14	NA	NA	CASSLGEAGSEAFF	TGTGCCAGCAGCTTGGGAGAGGCGGGTTCTGAAGCTTTCTTT
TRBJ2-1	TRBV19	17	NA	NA	CASTPLKGLRSYNEQFF	TGTGCCAGTACTCCACTAAAGGGGCTGCGCTCCTACAATGAGCAGTTCTTC
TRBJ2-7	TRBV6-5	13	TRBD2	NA	CASKPTGGYEQYF	TGTGCCAGCAAACCGACGGGGGGATACGAGCAGTACTTC
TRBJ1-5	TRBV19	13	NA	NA	CASSISLSGPQHF	TGTGCCAGTAGTATTAGTTTGTCAGGGCCCCAGCATTTT
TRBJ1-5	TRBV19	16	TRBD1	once	CASRTTGAGGNQPQHF	TGTGCCAGTAGAACTACAGGGGCTGGGGGGAATCAGCCCCAGCATTTT
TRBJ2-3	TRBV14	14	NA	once	CASIEARGTDTQYF	TGTGCCAGCATCGAAGCGCGCGGCACAGATACGCAGTATTTT
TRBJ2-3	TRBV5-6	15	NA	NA	CASSLRDIHLDTQYF	TGTGCCAGCTCCCTTCGGGACATCCACCTGGACACGCAGTATTTT
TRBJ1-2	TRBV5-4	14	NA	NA	CASSPLVTNYGYTF	TGTGCCAGCAGCCCACTGGTAACTAACTATGGCTACACCTTC
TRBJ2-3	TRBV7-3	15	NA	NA	CASSLMEGMSDTQYF	TGTGCCAGCAGCTTAATGGAGGGGATGTCAGATACGCAGTATTTT
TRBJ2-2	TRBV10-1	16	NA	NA	CASSLVSLTRAGELFF	TGCGCCAGCAGTCTAGTATCCCTAACGAGGGCCGGGGAGCTGTTTTTT
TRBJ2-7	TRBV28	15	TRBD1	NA	CASKPSGTGKYEQYF	TGTGCCAGCAAACCCTCCGGGACAGGGAAGTACGAGCAGTACTTC
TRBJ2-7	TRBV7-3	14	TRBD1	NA	CASTGTGVVYEQYF	TGTGCCAGCACCGGGACAGGGGTGGTCTACGAGCAGTACTTC
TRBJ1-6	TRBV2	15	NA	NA	CASGTGVARSSPLHF	TGTGCCAGCGGTACAGGCGTCGCCCGTAGTTCACCCCTCCACTTT
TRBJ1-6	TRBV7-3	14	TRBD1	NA	CASSRDRDGSPLHF	TGTGCCAGCAGCCGGGACAGGGATGGATCACCCCTCCACTTT
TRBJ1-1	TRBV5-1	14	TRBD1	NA	CASSFGQGGAEAFF	TGCGCCAGCAGCTTCGGACAGGGGGGCGCTGAAGCTTTCTTT
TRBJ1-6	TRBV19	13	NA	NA	CASSPTGNSPLHF	TGTGCCAGTAGTCCTACAGGGAATTCACCCCTCCACTTT
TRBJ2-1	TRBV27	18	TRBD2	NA	CASRPLVAGGTSYNEQFF	TGTGCCAGCAGACCCCTGGTAGCGGGGGGAACCTCCTACAATGAGCAGTTCTTC
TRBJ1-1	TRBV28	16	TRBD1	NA	CASPKFTGDGNTEAFF	TGTGCCAGCCCAAAGTTTACAGGGGACGGGAACACTGAAGCTTTCTTT
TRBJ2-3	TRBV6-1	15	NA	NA	CASSEAGGGPDTQYF	TGTGCCAGCAGTGAAGCTGGAGGGGGCCCAGATACGCAGTATTTT
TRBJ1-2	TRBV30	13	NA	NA	CAWSLSRQYGYTF	TGTGCCTGGAGCCTCTCCCGACAGTATGGCTACACCTTC
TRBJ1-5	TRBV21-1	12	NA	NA	CASSSQNQPQHF	TGTGCCAGCAGCTCACAAAATCAGCCCCAGCATTTT
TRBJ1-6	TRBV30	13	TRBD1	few	CAWSGQGATTLHF	TGTGCCTGGAGTGGACAGGGGGCGACCACCCTCCACTTT
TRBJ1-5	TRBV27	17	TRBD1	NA	CASSPSRGEYSNQPQHF	TGTGCCAGCAGCCCGTCCAGGGGGGAATATAGCAATCAGCCCCAGCATTTT
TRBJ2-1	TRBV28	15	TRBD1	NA	CASRGTGYSYNEQFF	TGTGCCAGCAGGGGGACAGGATACTCCTACAATGAGCAGTTCTTC
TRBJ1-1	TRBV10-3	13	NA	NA	CAISRDTNTEAFF	TGTGCCATCAGCCGGGACACGAACACTGAAGCTTTCTTT
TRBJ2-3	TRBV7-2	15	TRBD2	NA	CASSQRDSFTDTQYF	TGTGCCAGCAGCCAGCGGGACTCCTTCACAGATACGCAGTATTTT
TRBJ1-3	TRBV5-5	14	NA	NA	CASSSPGSGNTIYF	TGTGCCAGCAGCTCTCCGGGGTCTGGAAACACCATATATTTT
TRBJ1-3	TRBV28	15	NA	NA	CASSLLTGTGNTIYF	TGTGCCAGCAGTTTATTAACAGGGACAGGAAACACCATATATTTT
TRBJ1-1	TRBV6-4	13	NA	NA	CASSLDTNTEAFF	TGTGCCAGCAGTCTCGACACTAACACTGAAGCTTTCTTT
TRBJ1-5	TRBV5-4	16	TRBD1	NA	CASSLTGEGGNQPQHF	TGTGCCAGCAGCTTAACAGGGGAAGGGGGCAATCAGCCCCAGCATTTT
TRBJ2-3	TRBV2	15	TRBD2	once	CASSVERGGPDTQYF	TGTGCCAGCAGTGTCGAGCGGGGGGGCCCAGATACGCAGTATTTT
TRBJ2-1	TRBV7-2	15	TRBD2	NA	CASSLWTSGTTEQFF	TGTGCCAGCAGCCTGTGGACTAGCGGTACCACTGAGCAGTTCTTC
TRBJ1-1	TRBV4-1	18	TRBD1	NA	CASSKYSGQGPLNTEAFF	TGCGCCAGCAGCAAATACTCGGGACAGGGTCCCCTTAACACTGAAGCTTTCTTT
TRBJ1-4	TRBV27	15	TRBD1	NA	CASRSPGTGLEKLFF	TGTGCCAGCAGGTCTCCCGGGACAGGGCTTGAAAAACTGTTTTTT
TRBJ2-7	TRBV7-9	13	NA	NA	CASSFRDSYEQYF	TGTGCCAGCAGCTTTCGAGACAGCTACGAGCAGTACTTC
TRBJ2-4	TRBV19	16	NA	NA	CASNTRAGRVKNIQYF	TGTGCCAGTAATACCCGCGCGGGTAGGGTCAAAAACATTCAGTACTTC
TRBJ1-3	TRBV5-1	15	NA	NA	CASSSGSGAANTIYF	TGCGCCAGCAGCTCAGGGAGCGGGGCCGCGAACACCATATATTTT
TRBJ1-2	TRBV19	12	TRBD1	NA	CASSITGGGYTF	TGTGCCAGTAGTATAACAGGGGGTGGCTACACCTTC
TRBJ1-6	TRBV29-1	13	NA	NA	CSVKEGRGSPLHF	TGCAGCGTTAAGGAAGGGCGGGGTTCACCCCTCCACTTT